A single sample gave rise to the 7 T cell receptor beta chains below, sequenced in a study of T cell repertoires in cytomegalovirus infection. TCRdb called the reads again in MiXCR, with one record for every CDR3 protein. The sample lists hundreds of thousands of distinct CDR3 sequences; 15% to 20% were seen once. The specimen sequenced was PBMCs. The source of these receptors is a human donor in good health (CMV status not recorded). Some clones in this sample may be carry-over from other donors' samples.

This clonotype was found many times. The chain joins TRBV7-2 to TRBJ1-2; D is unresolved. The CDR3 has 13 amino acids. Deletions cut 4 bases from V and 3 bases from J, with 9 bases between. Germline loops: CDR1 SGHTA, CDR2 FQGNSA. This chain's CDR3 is CASSSTWDYGYTF. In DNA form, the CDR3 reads TGTGCCAGCAGCTCGACTTGGGACTATGGCTACACCTTC.

CDR3 in amino acids: CASRPQTPMDGYTF. The CDR3 region has the DNA TGTGCCAGCAGACCCCAGACGCCGATGGATGGCTACACCTTC. This sequence joins TRBV6-2 or TRBV6-3 and TRBJ1-2; D not resolved. The CDR3 is 14 residues long. Germline V gives CDR1 MNHEY, CDR2 SVGEGT. V was shortened by 6 bases and J by 6 bases, with 17 bases between the two germline ends.

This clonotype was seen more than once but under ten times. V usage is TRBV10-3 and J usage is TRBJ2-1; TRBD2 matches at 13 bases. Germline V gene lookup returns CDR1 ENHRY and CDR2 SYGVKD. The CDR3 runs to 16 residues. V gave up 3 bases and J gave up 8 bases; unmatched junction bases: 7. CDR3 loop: CAISDTSGRALDEQFF. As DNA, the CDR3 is TGTGCCATCAGTGATACTAGCGGGAGGGCCTTGGATGAGCAGTTCTTC.

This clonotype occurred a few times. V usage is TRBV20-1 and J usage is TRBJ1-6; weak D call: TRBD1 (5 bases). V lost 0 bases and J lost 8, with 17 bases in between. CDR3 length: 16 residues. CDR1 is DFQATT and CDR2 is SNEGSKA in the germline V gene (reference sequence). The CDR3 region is CSARDGGLGTDSPLHF. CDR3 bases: TGCAGTGCTAGAGATGGGGGATTAGGGACGGATTCACCCCTCCACTTT.

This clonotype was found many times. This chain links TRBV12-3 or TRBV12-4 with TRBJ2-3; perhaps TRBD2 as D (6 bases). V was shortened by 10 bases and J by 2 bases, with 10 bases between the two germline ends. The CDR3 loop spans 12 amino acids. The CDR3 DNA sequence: TGTGCCACCCGGGACTCCACAGATACGCAGTATTTT. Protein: CATRDSTDTQYF.

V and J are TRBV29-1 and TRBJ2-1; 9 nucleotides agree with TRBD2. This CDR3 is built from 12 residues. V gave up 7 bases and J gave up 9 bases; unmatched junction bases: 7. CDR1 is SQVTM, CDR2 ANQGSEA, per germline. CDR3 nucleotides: TGCAGCGGGACCCTAGCGGGAAGTGAGCAGTTCTTC. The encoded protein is CSGTLAGSEQFF.

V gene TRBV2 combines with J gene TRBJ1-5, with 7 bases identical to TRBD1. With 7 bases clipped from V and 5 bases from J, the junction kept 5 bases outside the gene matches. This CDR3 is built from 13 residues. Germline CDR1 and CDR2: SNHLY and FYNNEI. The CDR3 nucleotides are TGTGCCAGCACTGGACAGGAGTATCAGCCCCAGCATTTT. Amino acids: CASTGQEYQPQHF. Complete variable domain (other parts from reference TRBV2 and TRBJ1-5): EPEVTQTPSHQVTQMGQEVILRCVPISNHLYFYWYRQILGQKVEFLVSFYNNEISEKSEIFDDQFSVERPDGSNFTLKIRSTKLEDSAMYFCASTGQEYQPQHFGDGTRLSIL.